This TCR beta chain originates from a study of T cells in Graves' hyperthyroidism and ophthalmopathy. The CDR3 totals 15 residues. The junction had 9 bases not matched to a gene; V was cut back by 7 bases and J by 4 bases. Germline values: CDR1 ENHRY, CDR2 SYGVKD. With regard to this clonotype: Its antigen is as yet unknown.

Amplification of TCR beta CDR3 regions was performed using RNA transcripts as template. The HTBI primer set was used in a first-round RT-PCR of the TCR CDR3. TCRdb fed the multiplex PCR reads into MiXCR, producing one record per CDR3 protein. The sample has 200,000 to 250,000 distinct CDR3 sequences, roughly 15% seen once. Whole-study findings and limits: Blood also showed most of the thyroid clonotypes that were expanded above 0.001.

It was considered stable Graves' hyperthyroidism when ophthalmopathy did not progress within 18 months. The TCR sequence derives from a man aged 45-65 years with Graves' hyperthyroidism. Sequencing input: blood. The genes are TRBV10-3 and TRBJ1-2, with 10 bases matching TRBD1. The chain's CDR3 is CAINGVGTGAYGYTF. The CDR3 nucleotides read TGTGCCATCAACGGTGTGGGGACAGGGGCCTATGGCTACACCTTC.